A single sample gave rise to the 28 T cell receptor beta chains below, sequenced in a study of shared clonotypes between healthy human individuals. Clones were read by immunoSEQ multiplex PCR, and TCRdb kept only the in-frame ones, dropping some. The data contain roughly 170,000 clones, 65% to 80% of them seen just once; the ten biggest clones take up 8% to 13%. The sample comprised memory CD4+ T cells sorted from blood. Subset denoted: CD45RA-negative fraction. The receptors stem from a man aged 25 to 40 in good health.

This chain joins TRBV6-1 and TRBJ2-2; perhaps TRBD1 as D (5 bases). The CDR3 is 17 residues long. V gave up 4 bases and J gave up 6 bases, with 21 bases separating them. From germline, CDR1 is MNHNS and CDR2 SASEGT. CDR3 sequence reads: CASSVSRGARKPGELFF. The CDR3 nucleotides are TGTGCCAGCAGTGTGTCAAGGGGCGCCAGAAAACCCGGGGAGCTGTTTTTT.

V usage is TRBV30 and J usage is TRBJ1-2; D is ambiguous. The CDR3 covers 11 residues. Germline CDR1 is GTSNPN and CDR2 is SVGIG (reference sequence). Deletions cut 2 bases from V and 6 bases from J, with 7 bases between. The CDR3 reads CAWSLGNGYTF. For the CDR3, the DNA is TGTGCCTGGAGTTTGGGTAATGGCTACACCTTC. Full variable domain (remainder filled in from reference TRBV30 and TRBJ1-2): SQTIHQWPATLVQPVGSPLSLECTVEGTSNPNLYWYRQAAGRGLQLLFYSVGIGQISSEVPQNLSASRPQDRQFILSSKKLLLSDSGFYLCAWSLGNGYTFGSGTRLTVV.

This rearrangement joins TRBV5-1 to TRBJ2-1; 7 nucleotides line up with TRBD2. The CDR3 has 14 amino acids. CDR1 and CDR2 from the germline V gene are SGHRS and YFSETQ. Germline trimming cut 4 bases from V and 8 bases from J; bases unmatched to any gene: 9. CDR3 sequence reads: CASSPRDYLDEQFF. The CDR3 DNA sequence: TGCGCCAGCAGCCCTAGGGACTACTTGGATGAGCAGTTCTTC.

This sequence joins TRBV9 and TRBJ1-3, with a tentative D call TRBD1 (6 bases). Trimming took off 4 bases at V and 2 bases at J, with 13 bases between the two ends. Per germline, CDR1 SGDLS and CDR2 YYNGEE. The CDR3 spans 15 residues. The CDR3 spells CASSPRQATGNTIYF. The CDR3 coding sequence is TGTGCCAGCAGCCCTCGACAGGCTACTGGAAACACCATATATTTT.

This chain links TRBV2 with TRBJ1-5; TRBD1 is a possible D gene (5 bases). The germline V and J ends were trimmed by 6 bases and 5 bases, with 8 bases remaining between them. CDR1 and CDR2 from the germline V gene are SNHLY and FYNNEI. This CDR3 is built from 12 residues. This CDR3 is CASRDSDQPQHF. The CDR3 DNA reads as TGTGCCAGCAGAGACAGTGATCAGCCCCAGCATTTT.

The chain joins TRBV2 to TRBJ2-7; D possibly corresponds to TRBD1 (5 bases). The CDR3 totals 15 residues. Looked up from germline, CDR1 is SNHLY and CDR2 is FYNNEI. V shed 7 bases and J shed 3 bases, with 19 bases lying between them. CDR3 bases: TGTGCCAGCATTAGGAAATTGGGGCCATACTACGAGCAGTACTTC. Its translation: CASIRKLGPYYEQYF. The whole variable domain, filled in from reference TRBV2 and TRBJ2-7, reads EPEVTQTPSHQVTQMGQEVILRCVPISNHLYFYWYRQILGQKVEFLVSFYNNEISEKSEIFDDQFSVERPDGSNFTLKIRSTKLEDSAMYFCASIRKLGPYYEQYFGPGTRLTVT.

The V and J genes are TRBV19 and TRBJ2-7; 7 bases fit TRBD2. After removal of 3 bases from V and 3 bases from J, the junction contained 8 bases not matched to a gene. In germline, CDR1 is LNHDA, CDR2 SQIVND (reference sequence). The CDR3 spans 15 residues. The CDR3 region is CASSMLADSYYEQYF. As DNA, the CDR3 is TGTGCCAGTAGTATGCTAGCGGACTCCTACTACGAGCAGTACTTC.

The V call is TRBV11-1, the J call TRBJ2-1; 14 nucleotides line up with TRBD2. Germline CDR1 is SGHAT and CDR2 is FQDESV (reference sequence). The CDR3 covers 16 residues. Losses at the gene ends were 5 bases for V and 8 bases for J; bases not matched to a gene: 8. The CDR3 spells CASSPGTSGSRDEQFF. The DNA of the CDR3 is TGTGCCAGCAGCCCGGGGACTAGCGGGAGTAGGGATGAGCAGTTCTTC.

The CDR3 loop reads CASSLFRVGNTEAFF. DNA for the CDR3: TGTGCCAGCAGTTTATTCAGGGTTGGCAACACTGAAGCTTTCTTT. The chain has TRBV28 and TRBJ1-1, with D perhaps TRBD1 (5 bases). The CDR3 spans 15 residues. Trimming pared 1 base from V and 2 bases from J, leaving 11 bases between. The germline V gene has CDR1 MDHEN and CDR2 SYDVKM.

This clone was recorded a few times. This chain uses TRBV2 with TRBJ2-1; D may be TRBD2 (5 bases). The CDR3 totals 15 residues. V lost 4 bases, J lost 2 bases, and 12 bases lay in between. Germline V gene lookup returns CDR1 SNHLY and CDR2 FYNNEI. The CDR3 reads CASSVPTGTYNEQFF. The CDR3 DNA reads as TGTGCCAGCAGTGTACCAACGGGAACCTACAATGAGCAGTTCTTC.

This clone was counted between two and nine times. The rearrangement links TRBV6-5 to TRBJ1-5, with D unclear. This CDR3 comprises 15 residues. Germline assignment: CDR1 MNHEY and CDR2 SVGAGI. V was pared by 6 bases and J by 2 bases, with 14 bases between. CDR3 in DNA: TGTGCCAGCAGATCATCCTACAGTCGCAATCAGCCCCAGCATTTT. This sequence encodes CASRSSYSRNQPQHF.

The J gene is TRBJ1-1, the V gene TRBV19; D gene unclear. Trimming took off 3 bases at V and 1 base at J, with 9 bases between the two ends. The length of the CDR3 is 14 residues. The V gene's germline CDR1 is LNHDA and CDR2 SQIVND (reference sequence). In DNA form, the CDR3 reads TGTGCCAGTAGTATGAGGAGGACGAACACTGAAGCTTTCTTT. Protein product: CASSMRRTNTEAFF.

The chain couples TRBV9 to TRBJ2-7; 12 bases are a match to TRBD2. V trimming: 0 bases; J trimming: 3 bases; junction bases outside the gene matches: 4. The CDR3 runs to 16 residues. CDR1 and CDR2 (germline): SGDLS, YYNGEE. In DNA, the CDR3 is TGTGCCAGCAGCGTAGGAACTAGCGGGAGGTTCTACGAGCAGTACTTC. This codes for CASSVGTSGRFYEQYF.

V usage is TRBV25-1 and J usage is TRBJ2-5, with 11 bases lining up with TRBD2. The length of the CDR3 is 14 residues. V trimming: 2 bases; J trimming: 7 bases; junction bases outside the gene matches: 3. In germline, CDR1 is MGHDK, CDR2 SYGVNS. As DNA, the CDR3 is TGTGCCAGCAGTGAAACCCTAGCGGGGGGGACCCAGTACTTC. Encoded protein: CASSETLAGGTQYF.

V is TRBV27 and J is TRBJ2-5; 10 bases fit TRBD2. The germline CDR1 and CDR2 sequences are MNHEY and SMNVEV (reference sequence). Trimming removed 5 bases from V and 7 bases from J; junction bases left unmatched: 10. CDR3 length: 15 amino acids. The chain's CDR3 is CASSPRTSGTGTQYF. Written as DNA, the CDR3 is TGTGCCAGCAGTCCCCGGACTAGCGGCACGGGGACCCAGTACTTC.

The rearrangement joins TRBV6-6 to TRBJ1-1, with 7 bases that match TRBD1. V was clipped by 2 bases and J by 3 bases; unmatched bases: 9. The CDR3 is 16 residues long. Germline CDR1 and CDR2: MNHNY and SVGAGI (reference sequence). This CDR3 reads CASSYEDRRTDTEAFF. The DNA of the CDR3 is TGTGCCAGCAGTTACGAGGACAGGAGAACCGACACTGAAGCTTTCTTT.

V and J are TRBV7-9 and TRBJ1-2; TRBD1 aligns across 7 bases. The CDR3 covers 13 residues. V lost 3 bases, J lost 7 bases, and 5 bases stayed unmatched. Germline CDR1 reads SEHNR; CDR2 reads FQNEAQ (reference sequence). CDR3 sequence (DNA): TGTGCCAGCAGCTTGAGACAGGGATTTGGCTACACCTTC. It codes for CASSLRQGFGYTF.

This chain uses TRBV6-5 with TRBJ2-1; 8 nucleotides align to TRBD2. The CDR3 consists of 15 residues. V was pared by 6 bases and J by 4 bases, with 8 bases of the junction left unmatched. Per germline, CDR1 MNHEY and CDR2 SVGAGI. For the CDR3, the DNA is TGTGCCAGCAGCCCCGGGATAGCGGGGTACAATGAGCAGTTCTTC. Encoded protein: CASSPGIAGYNEQFF.

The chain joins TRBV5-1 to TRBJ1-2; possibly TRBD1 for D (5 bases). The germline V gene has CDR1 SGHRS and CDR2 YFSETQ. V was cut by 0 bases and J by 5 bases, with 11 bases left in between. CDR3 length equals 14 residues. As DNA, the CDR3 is TGCGCCAGCAGCTTGGCCGGGACGGATTATGGCTACACCTTC. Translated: CASSLAGTDYGYTF. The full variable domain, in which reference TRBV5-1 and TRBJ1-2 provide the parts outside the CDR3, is KAGVTQTPRYLIKTRGQQVTLSCSPISGHRSVSWYQQTPGQGLQFLFEYFSETQRNKGNFPGRFSGRQFSNSRSEMNVSTLELGDSALYLCASSLAGTDYGYTFGSGTRLTVV.

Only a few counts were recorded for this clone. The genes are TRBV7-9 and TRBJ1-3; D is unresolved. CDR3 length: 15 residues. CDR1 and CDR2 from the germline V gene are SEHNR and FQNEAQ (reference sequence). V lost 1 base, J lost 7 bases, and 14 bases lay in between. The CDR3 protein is CASSLDPVAGNTIYF. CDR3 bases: TGTGCCAGCAGCTTAGACCCGGTTGCCGGGAACACCATATATTTT.

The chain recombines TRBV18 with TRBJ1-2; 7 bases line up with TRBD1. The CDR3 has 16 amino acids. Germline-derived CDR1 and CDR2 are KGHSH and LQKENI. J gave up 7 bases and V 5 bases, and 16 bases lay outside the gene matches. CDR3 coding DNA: TGTGCCAGCTCATCCTTTTCTGTAGGGGGCGATGGTGGCTACACCTTC. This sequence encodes CASSSFSVGGDGGYTF.

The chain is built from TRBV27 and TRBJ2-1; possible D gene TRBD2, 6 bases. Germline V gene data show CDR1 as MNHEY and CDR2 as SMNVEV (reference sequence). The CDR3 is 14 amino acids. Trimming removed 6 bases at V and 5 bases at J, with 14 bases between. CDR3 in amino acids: CASRSLQRDNEQFF. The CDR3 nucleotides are TGTGCCAGCAGGTCCCTGCAGCGGGACAATGAGCAGTTCTTC.

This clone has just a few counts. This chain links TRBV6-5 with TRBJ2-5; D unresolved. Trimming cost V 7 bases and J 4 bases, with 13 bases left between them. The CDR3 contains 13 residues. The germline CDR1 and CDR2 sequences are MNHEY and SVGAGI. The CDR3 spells CASTPVVGETQYF. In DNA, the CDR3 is TGTGCCAGCACCCCGGTGGTGGGAGAGACCCAGTACTTC.

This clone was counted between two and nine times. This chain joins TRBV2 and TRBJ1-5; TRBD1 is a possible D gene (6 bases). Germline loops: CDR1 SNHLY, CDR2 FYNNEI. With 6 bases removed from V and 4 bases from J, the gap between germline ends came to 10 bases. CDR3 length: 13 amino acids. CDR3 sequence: CASRGAQNQPQHF. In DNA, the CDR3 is TGTGCCAGCAGGGGGGCCCAGAATCAGCCCCAGCATTTT.

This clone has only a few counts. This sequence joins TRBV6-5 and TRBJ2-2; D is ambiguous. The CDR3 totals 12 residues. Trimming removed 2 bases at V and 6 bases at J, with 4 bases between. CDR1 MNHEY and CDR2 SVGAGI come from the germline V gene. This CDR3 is CASSYLAGELFF. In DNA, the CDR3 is TGTGCCAGCAGTTACCTTGCCGGGGAGCTGTTTTTT.

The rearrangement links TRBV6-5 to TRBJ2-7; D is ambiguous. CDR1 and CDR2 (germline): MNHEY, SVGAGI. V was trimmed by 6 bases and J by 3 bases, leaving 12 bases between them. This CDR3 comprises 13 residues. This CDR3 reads CASSTGPFYEQYF. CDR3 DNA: TGTGCCAGCAGCACCGGCCCATTCTACGAGCAGTACTTC.

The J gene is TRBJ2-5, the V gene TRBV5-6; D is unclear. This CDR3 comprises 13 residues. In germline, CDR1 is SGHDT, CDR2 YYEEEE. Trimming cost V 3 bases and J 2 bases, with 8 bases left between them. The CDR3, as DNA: TGTGCCAGCAGCTCTAATGTGCAAGAGACCCAGTACTTC. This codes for CASSSNVQETQYF.

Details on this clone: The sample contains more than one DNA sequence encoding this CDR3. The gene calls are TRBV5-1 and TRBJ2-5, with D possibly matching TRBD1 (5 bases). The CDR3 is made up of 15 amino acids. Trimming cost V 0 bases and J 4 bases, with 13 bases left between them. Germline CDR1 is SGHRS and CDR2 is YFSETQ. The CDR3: CASSLGTGPGETQYF. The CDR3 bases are TGCGCCAGCAGCTTGGGAACAGGTCCGGGAGAGACCCAGTACTTC. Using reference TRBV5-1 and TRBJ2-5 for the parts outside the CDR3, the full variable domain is KAGVTQTPRYLIKTRGQQVTLSCSPISGHRSVSWYQQTPGQGLQFLFEYFSETQRNKGNFPGRFSGRQFSNSRSEMNVSTLELGDSALYLCASSLGTGPGETQYFGPGTRLLVL.